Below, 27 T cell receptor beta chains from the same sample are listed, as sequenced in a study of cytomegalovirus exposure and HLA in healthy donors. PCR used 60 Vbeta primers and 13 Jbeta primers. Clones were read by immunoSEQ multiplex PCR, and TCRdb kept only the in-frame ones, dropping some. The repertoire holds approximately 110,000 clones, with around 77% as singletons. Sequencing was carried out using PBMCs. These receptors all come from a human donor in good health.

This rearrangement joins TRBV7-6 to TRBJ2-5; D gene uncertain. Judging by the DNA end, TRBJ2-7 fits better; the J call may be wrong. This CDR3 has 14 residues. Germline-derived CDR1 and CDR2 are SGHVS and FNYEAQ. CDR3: CASSSVHPSYEQYF. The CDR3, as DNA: TGTGCCAGCAGCTCCGTGCACCCTTCCTACGAGCAGTACTTC.

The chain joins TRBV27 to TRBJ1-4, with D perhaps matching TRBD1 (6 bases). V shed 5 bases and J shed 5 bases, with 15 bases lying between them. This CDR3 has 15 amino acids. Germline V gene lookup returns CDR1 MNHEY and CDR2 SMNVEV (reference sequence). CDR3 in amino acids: CASSPDRSTNEKLFF. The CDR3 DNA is TGTGCCAGCAGTCCCGACAGGTCTACCAATGAAAAACTGTTTTTT.

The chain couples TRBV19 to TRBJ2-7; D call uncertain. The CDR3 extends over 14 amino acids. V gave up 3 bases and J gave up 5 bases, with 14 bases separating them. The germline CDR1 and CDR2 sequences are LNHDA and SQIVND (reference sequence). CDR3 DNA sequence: TGTGCCAGTAGTATTATCGGGTCCGTCGACGAGCAGTACTTC. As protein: CASSIIGSVDEQYF.

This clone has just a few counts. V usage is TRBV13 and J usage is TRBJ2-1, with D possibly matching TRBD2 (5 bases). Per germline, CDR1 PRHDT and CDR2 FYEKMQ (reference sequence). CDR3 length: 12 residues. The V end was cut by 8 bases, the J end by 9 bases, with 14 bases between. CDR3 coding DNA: TGTGCCAGCGGCTCTCTAGCCACTGAGCAGTTCTTC. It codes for CASGSLATEQFF.

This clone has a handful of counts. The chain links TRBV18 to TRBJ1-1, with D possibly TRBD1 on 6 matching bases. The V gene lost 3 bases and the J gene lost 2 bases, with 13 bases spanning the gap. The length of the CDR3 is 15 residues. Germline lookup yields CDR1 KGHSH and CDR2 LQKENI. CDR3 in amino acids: CASSPGHLINTEAFF. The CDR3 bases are TGTGCCAGCTCACCGGGACACCTGATTAACACTGAAGCTTTCTTT.

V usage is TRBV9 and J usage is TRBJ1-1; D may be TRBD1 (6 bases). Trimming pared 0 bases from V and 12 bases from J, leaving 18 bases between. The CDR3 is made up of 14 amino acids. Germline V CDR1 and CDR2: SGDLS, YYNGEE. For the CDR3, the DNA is TGTGCCAGCAGCGTAGAGGACAGCCCCACGGGGACTTTCTTT. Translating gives CASSVEDSPTGTFF. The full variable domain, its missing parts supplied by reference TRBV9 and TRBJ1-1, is DSGVTQTPKHLITATGQRVTLRCSPRSGDLSVYWYQQSLDQGLQFLIQYYNGEERAKGNILERFSAQQFPDLHSELNLSSLELGDSALYFCASSVEDSPTGTFFGQGTRLTVV.

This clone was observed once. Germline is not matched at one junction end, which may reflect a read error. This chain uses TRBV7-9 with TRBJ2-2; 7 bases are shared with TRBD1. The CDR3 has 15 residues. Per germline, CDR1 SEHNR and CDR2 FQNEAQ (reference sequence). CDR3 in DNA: TGTTCCAGCAGCTTAAGACAGGGCAACACCGGGGAGCTGTTTTTT. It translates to CSSSLRQGNTGELFF.

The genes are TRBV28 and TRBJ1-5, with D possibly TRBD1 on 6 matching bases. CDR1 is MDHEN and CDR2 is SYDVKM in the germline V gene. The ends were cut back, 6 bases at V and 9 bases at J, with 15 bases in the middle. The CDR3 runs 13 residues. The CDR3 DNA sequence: TGTGCCAGCAGGTCTCAGGGGATACGGCCCCAGCATTTT. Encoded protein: CASRSQGIRPQHF.

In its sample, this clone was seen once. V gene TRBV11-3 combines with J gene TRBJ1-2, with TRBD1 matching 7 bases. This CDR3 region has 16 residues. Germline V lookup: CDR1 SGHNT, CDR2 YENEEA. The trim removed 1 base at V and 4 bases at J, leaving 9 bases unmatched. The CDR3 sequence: CASSLAGGASSYGYTF. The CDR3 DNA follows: TGTGCCAGCAGCTTAGCAGGGGGAGCTTCTAGCTATGGCTACACCTTC.

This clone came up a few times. The CDR3 DNA is TGTGCCAGCAGTCAACAGTCCGGGACAGTAACAGATACGCAGTATTTT. Amino acids: CASSQQSGTVTDTQYF. The chain employs TRBV2 and TRBJ2-3; TRBD1 matches at 7 bases. Germline trimming cut 5 bases from V and 3 bases from J; bases unmatched to any gene: 11. The V gene's germline CDR1 is SNHLY and CDR2 FYNNEI. CDR3 size: 16 residues.

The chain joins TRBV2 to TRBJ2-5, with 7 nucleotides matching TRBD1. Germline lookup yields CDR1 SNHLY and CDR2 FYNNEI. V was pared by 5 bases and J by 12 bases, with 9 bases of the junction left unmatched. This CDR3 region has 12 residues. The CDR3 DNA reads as TGTGCCAGCAGTCAGCTCCGGGACAGCGAGTACTTC. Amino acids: CASSQLRDSEYF.

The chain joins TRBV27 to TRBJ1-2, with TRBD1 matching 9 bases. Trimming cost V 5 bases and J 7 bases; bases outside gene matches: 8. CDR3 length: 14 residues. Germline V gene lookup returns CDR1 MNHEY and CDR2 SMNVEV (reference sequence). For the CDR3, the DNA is TGTGCCAGCAGTAGGGACAGGGCGATCCTTGGCTACACCTTC. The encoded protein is CASSRDRAILGYTF.

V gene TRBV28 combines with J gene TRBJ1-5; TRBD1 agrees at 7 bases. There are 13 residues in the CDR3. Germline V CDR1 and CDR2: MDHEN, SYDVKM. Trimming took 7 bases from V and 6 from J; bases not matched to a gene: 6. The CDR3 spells CASIGDRAQPQHF. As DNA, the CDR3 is TGTGCCAGCATCGGAGACAGGGCTCAGCCCCAGCATTTT.

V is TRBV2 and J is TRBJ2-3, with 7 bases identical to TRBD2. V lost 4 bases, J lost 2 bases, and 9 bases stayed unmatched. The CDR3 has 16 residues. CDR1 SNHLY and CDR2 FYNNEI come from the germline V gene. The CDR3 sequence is CASSGAREVVTDTQYF. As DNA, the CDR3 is TGTGCCAGCAGTGGGGCACGGGAGGTCGTCACAGATACGCAGTATTTT.

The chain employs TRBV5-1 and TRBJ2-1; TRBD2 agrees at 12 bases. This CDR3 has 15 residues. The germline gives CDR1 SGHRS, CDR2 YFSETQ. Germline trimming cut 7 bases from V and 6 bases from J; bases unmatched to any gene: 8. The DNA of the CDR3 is TGCGCCAGCGTACTAGCGGGAGGTTCCGGCAATGAGCAGTTCTTC. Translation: CASVLAGGSGNEQFF.

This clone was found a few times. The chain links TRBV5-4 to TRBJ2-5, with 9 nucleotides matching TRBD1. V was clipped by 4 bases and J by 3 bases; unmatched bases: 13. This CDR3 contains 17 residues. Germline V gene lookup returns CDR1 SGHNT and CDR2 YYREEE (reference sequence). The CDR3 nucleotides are TGTGCCAGCAGCCCGACGAACTGGGACAGGGAAAAAGAGACCCAGTACTTC. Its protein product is CASSPTNWDREKETQYF.

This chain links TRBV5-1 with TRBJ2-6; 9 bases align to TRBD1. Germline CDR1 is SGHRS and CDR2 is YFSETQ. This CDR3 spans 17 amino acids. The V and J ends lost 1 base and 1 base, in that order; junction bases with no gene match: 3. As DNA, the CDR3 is TGCGCCAGCAGCTTGAGGGACAGGGAGTCTGGGGCCAACGTCCTGACTTTC. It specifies CASSLRDRESGANVLTF.

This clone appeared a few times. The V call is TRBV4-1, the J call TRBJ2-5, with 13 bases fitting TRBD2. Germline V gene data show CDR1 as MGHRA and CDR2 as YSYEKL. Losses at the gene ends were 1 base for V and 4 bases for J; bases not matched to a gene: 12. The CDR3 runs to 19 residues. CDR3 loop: CASSQGTSGRTRIAETQYF. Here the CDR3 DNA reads TGCGCCAGCAGCCAAGGGACTAGCGGGAGAACCCGTATCGCAGAGACCCAGTACTTC.

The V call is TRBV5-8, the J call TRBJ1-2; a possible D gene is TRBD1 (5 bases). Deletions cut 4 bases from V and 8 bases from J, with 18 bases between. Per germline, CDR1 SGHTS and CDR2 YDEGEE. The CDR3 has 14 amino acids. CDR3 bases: TGTGCCAGCAGCCGATATTCCCAGGGCACCGGCTACACCTTC. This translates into CASSRYSQGTGYTF.

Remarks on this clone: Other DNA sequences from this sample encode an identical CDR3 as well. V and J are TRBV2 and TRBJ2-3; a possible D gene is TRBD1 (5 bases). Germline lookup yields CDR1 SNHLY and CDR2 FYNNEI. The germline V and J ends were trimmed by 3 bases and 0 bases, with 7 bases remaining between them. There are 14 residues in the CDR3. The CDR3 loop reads CASSEGLSTDTQYF. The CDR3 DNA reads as TGTGCCAGCAGTGAGGGGCTAAGCACAGATACGCAGTATTTT.

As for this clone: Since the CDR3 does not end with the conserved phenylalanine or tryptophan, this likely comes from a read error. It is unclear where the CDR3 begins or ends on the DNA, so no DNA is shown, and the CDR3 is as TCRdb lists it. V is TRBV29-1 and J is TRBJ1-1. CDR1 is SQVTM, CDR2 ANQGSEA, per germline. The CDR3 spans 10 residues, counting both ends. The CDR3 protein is CSVEVPPGLY.

For the CDR3, the DNA is TGTGCCAGCATCGGTAATGAAGCTTTCTTT. It codes for CASIGNEAFF. The chain links TRBV28 to TRBJ1-1; D remains unclear. The ends were cut back, 7 bases at V and 7 bases at J, with 7 bases in the middle. The CDR3 has 10 residues. CDR1 is MDHEN and CDR2 is SYDVKM in the germline V gene.

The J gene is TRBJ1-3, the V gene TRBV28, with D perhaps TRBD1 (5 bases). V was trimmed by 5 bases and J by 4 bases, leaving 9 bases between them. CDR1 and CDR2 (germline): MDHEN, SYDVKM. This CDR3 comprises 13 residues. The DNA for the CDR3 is TGTGCCAGCAGTGCCGCAGGGGGAAACACCATATATTTT. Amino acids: CASSAAGGNTIYF.

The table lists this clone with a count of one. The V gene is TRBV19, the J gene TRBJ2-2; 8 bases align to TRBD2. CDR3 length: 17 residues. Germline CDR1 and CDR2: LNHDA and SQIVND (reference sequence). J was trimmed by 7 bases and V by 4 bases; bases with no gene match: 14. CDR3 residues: CASSTPGQRERGGELFF. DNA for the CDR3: TGTGCCAGTAGTACCCCTGGACAGCGGGAGAGGGGCGGGGAGCTGTTTTTT.

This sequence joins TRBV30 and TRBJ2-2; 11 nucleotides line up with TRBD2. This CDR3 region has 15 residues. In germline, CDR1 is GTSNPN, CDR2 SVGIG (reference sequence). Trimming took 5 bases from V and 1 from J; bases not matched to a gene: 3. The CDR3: CAWEGTSGNTGELFF. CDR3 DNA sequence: TGTGCCTGGGAGGGGACTAGCGGGAACACCGGGGAGCTGTTTTTT.

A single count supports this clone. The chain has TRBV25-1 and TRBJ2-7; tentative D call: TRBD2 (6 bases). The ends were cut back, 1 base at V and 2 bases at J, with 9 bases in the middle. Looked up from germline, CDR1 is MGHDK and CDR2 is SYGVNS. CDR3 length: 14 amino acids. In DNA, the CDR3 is TGTGCCAGCAGTGAATTGGGGGGAACCTACGAGCAGTACTTC. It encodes CASSELGGTYEQYF.

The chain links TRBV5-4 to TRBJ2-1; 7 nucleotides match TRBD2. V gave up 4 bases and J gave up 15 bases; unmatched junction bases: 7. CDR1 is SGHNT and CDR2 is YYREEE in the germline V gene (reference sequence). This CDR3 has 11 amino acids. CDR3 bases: TGTGCCAGCAGCCCCTGCGGGAGTGGGTTCTTC. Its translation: CASSPCGSGFF.